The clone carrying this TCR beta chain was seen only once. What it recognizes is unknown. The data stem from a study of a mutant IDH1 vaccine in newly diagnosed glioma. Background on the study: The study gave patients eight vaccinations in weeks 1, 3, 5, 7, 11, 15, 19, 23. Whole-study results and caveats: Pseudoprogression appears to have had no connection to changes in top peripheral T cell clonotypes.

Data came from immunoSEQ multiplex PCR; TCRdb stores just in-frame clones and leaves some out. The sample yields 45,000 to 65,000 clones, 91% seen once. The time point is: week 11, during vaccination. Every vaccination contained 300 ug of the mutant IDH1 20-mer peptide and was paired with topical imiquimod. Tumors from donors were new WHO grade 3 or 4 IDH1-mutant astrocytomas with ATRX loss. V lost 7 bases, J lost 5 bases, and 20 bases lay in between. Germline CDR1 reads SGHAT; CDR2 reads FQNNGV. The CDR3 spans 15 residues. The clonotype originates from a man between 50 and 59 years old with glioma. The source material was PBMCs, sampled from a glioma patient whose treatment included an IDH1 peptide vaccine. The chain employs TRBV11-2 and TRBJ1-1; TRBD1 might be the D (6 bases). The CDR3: CASNTRGGRGTEAFF. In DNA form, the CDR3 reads TGTGCCAGCAACACTCGGGGGGGCCGAGGGACTGAAGCTTTCTTT.